One sample yielded the 30 T cell receptor beta chains listed below, sequenced in a study of cytomegalovirus exposure and HLA in healthy donors. Profiling relied on immunoSEQ multiplex PCR, and the TCRdb table lists in-frame clones only, not all of them. Of more than 90,000 clones in the sample, roughly 92% were seen once. The sample was PBMCs. The receptors were sampled from a woman younger than 45 in good health and CMV-seropositive.

The V call is TRBV12-5, the J call TRBJ2-1, with 9 positions matching TRBD2. This CDR3 has 18 residues. Germline V gene sequence: CDR1 LGHNT, CDR2 FRNRAP. V lost 0 bases and J lost 1; bases outside the gene matches: 7. Written as DNA, the CDR3 is TGTGCTAGTGGTTTGGTACAGGGCGGGAGGGGGTCCTACAATGAGCAGTTCTTC. It yields the protein CASGLVQGGRGSYNEQFF.

The chain has TRBV4-2 and TRBJ2-3, with 11 bases aligning to TRBD2. Germline-derived CDR1 and CDR2 are LGHNA and YNFKEQ. V dropped 1 base and J dropped 1; count of bases not matched to a gene: 10. The CDR3 has 19 residues. The DNA of the CDR3 is TGTGCCAGCAGCCAAGCCACTAGCGGGAGACTGGTTGGCACAGATACGCAGTATTTT. This gives the protein CASSQATSGRLVGTDTQYF.

The chain has TRBV15 and TRBJ2-2; D gene ambiguous. This CDR3 has 14 amino acids. The V end lost 0 bases, the J end lost 4 bases, and 6 bases lay between the germline ends. Per the germline V gene, CDR1 is LNHNV and CDR2 is YYDKDF (reference sequence). CDR3 in amino acids: CATSRDLLTGELFF. In nucleotides, the CDR3 is TGTGCCACCAGCAGAGATCTTCTCACCGGGGAGCTGTTTTTT.

The chain recombines TRBV5-1 with TRBJ1-4; D might be TRBD1 (5 bases). This CDR3 region has 14 residues. The ends were cut back, 4 bases at V and 4 bases at J, with 11 bases in the middle. Germline loops: CDR1 SGHRS, CDR2 YFSETQ. The CDR3 protein is CASSLMGGNEKLFF. The DNA for the CDR3 is TGCGCCAGCAGCCTAATGGGGGGTAATGAAAAACTGTTTTTT.

The chain is built from TRBV27 and TRBJ2-5, with 7 nucleotides matching TRBD1. The CDR3 has 13 residues. Germline V gene lookup returns CDR1 MNHEY and CDR2 SMNVEV (reference sequence). Trimming took 3 bases from V and 5 from J; bases not matched to a gene: 3. Written as DNA, the CDR3 is TGTGCCAGCAGTTTTTCCAGGGGGGAGACCCAGTACTTC. It yields the protein CASSFSRGETQYF.

The rearrangement joins TRBV5-6 to TRBJ1-1; 7 nucleotides agree with TRBD1. Germline V lookup: CDR1 SGHDT, CDR2 YYEEEE. The CDR3 has 12 amino acids. V shed 4 bases and J 11 bases; nucleotides not matched to a gene: 8. The CDR3 loop reads CASSGVRGQAFF. The CDR3, as DNA: TGTGCCAGCAGCGGGGTCCGGGGACAGGCTTTCTTT. The whole variable domain, filled in from reference TRBV5-6 and TRBJ1-1, reads DAGVTQSPTHLIKTRGQQVTLRCSPKSGHDTVSWYQQALGQGPQFIFQYYEEEERQRGNFPDRFSGHQFPNYSSELNVNALLLGDSALYLCASSGVRGQAFFGQGTRLTVV.

The chain is built from TRBV5-8 and TRBJ1-1; possible D gene TRBD1, 5 bases. V shed 4 bases and J shed 3 bases, with 10 bases lying between them. The germline CDR1 and CDR2 sequences are SGHTS and YDEGEE. This CDR3 region has 13 residues. The CDR3 nucleotides read TGTGCCAGCAGCCGGGGGTTTTACACTGAAGCTTTCTTT. Its translation: CASSRGFYTEAFF.

The rearrangement links TRBV27 to TRBJ1-5, with D hard to call. The CDR3 spans 16 residues. V dropped 5 bases and J dropped 3 bases, with 17 bases sitting between them. Germline V gene sequence: CDR1 MNHEY, CDR2 SMNVEV (reference sequence). The CDR3 DNA is TGTGCCAGCAGTCCCGTCGAGGGATCGTACAATCAGCCCCAGCATTTT. Protein product: CASSPVEGSYNQPQHF.

This chain connects TRBV28 to TRBJ1-2; 8 bases match TRBD1. The trim removed 2 bases at V and 7 bases at J, leaving 9 bases unmatched. The germline V gene encodes CDR1 MDHEN and CDR2 SYDVKM. The CDR3 length is 15 residues. The DNA of the CDR3 is TGTGCCAGCAGTTTAAGCCTTCCAGGGGGCTCTGGCTACACCTTC. Its protein is CASSLSLPGGSGYTF.

This chain uses TRBV7-8 with TRBJ2-5, with D possibly TRBD2 on 5 matching bases. CDR1 is SGHVS, CDR2 FQNEAQ, per germline. This CDR3 region has 13 residues. Trimming took off 3 bases at V and 5 bases at J, with 10 bases between the two ends. For the CDR3, the DNA is TGTGCCAGCAGCTTCCAGGAGGAGGAGACCCAGTACTTC. Its translation is CASSFQEEETQYF.

The chain has TRBV28 and TRBJ1-2; D is ambiguous. The CDR3 consists of 14 residues. Germline V lookup: CDR1 MDHEN, CDR2 SYDVKM. The germline V and J ends were trimmed by 8 bases and 4 bases, with 17 bases remaining between them. CDR3 residues: CASHSFSRGYGYTF. The DNA of the CDR3 is TGTGCCAGCCACAGTTTCTCCCGGGGCTATGGCTACACCTTC.

J is TRBJ2-3 and V is TRBV27; 13 nucleotides align to TRBD2. The CDR3 covers 18 residues. Germline V gene lookup returns CDR1 MNHEY and CDR2 SMNVEV (reference sequence). Losses at the gene ends were 5 bases for V and 2 bases for J; bases not matched to a gene: 10. CDR3 region: CASSKTSGRPTLTDTQYF. In DNA, the CDR3 is TGTGCCAGCAGTAAGACTAGCGGGAGGCCCACGCTCACAGATACGCAGTATTTT.

The V call is TRBV5-4, the J call TRBJ1-2; a weak D match, TRBD1 (5 bases). Germline CDR1 and CDR2: SGHNT and YYREEE (reference sequence). This CDR3 region has 14 residues. The V end lost 4 bases, the J end lost 0 bases, and 10 bases lay between the germline ends. The CDR3 here is CASSRVTANYGYTF. Here the CDR3 DNA reads TGTGCCAGCAGCCGTGTGACAGCTAACTATGGCTACACCTTC.

This CDR3 is CASSEAPQPRQGQYGYTF. CDR3 coding DNA: TGTGCCAGCAGTGAAGCGCCGCAACCGAGACAGGGGCAATATGGCTACACCTTC. This chain uses TRBV2 with TRBJ1-2, with 8 bases fitting TRBD1. CDR3 length: 18 amino acids. The V gene end was trimmed by 0 bases and the J gene end by 5 bases; junction bases not matched to a gene: 14. The germline CDR1 and CDR2 sequences are SNHLY and FYNNEI.

The chain recombines TRBV5-1 with TRBJ2-3; possibly TRBD2 for D (7 bases). Trimming stripped 4 bases from V and 6 bases from J, with 15 bases between. The CDR3 runs to 14 residues. In germline, CDR1 is SGHRS, CDR2 YFSETQ. CDR3 DNA: TGCGCCAGCAGCCCCTCCGAGGGGGGGGATACGCAGTATTTT. Amino acids: CASSPSEGGDTQYF.

The chain carries TRBV5-6 and TRBJ1-1; no clear D gene. From germline, CDR1 is SGHDT and CDR2 YYEEEE. V was shortened by 0 bases and J by 0 bases, with 12 bases between the two germline ends. This CDR3 spans 16 amino acids. The CDR3 region is CASSLGAGPMNTEAFF. The DNA for the CDR3 is TGTGCCAGCAGCTTGGGGGCAGGCCCCATGAACACTGAAGCTTTCTTT.

The chain combines TRBV4-2 with TRBJ1-2; perhaps TRBD1 as D (6 bases). Between the trimmed V and J ends, which lost 5 bases and 1 base, there was a span of 11 bases. CDR3 length: 14 residues. Germline assignment: CDR1 LGHNA and CDR2 YNFKEQ. Here the CDR3 reads CASSLAQGNYGYTF. The CDR3, as DNA: TGTGCCAGCAGCTTGGCACAGGGTAACTATGGCTACACCTTC.

This clone was seen just once. V and J are TRBV7-8 and TRBJ2-3; 9 bases align to TRBD1. V was clipped by 5 bases and J by 6 bases; unmatched bases: 15. This CDR3 is built from 17 residues. The V gene's germline CDR1 is SGHVS and CDR2 FQNEAQ. CDR3 sequence: CASSLREGQGIADTQYF. CDR3 bases: TGTGCCAGCAGCCTGAGAGAAGGACAGGGGATCGCGGATACGCAGTATTTT. Combining the CDR3 with reference TRBV7-8 and TRBJ2-3 gives the whole variable domain GAGVSQSPRYKVAKRGQDVALRCDPISGHVSLFWYQQALGQGPEFLTYFQNEAQLDKSGLPSDRFFAERPEGSVSTLKIQRTQQEDSAVYLCASSLREGQGIADTQYFGPGTRLTVL.

The chain couples TRBV28 to TRBJ2-7, with 8 bases lining up with TRBD1. The CDR3 loop spans 17 amino acids. Germline assignment: CDR1 MDHEN and CDR2 SYDVKM. Germline trimming cut 3 bases from V and 1 base from J; bases unmatched to any gene: 11. For the CDR3, the DNA is TGTGCCAGCAGTTTTGCCCCCTCGGACAGGGAGTCCTACGAGCAGTACTTC. Its translation is CASSFAPSDRESYEQYF.

The chain has TRBV7-2 and TRBJ1-3; unclear D gene. The V gene lost 1 base and the J gene lost 2 bases, with 9 bases spanning the gap. The CDR3 sequence is 15 residues long. Germline CDR1 SGHTA, CDR2 FQGNSA. Written as DNA, the CDR3 is TGTGCCAGCAGCTTAGGCCGACACCCTGGAAACACCATATATTTT. It translates to CASSLGRHPGNTIYF.

The chain links TRBV5-6 to TRBJ2-2, with TRBD2 matching over 9 bases. CDR1 and CDR2 from the germline V gene are SGHDT and YYEEEE. This CDR3 spans 15 amino acids. V lost 2 bases and J lost 6; bases outside the gene matches: 5. As DNA, the CDR3 is TGTGCCAGCAGCTTTAGCGGGAGACCGCCCGGGGAGCTGTTTTTT. As protein: CASSFSGRPPGELFF.

The chain recombines TRBV5-4 with TRBJ1-2; tentatively, D is TRBD1 (6 bases). Deletions cut 6 bases from V and 0 bases from J, with 12 bases between. Germline V lookup: CDR1 SGHNT, CDR2 YYREEE (reference sequence). The CDR3 runs to 14 residues. CDR3 loop: CASNSGQTNYGYTF. The CDR3 coding sequence is TGTGCCAGCAACTCTGGACAGACTAACTATGGCTACACCTTC.

V gene TRBV28 combines with J gene TRBJ1-3, with D maybe TRBD1 (5 bases). This CDR3 contains 17 residues. With 5 bases removed from V and 1 base from J, the gap between germline ends came to 18 bases. Germline V lookup: CDR1 MDHEN, CDR2 SYDVKM. The CDR3 DNA is TGTGCCAGCAGTCTCACCTCGACTCAGGGTTCTGGAAACACCATATATTTT. It encodes CASSLTSTQGSGNTIYF.

The chain is built from TRBV5-6 and TRBJ2-7; TRBD2 matches at 7 bases. Germline V CDR1 and CDR2: SGHDT, YYEEEE. Trimming took 4 bases from V and 2 from J; bases not matched to a gene: 6. The length of the CDR3 is 14 residues. This CDR3 is CASSPGLGAYEQYF. As DNA, the CDR3 is TGTGCCAGCAGCCCCGGACTAGGAGCCTACGAGCAGTACTTC.

The CDR3 DNA reads TGTGCCAGCAGAATGACAGAACCCAACACTGAAGCTTTCTTT. Protein product: CASRMTEPNTEAFF. The chain is built from TRBV6-6 and TRBJ1-1; a weak D match, TRBD1 (5 bases). Per germline, CDR1 MNHNY and CDR2 SVGAGI (reference sequence). The ends were cut back, 6 bases at V and 2 bases at J, with 13 bases in the middle. The CDR3 covers 14 residues.

This sequence joins TRBV27 and TRBJ1-4; 9 bases fit TRBD1. Germline V CDR1 and CDR2: MNHEY, SMNVEV (reference sequence). Germline trimming cut 6 bases from V and 7 bases from J; bases unmatched to any gene: 3. CDR3 length equals 13 residues. This CDR3 reads CASRKTGGEKLFF. CDR3 bases: TGTGCCAGCAGAAAGACAGGGGGTGAAAAACTGTTTTTT.

This rearrangement joins TRBV7-8 to TRBJ2-2, with TRBD1 matching over 9 bases. Germline V CDR1 and CDR2: SGHVS, FQNEAQ. After removal of 4 bases from V and 4 bases from J, the junction contained 13 bases not matched to a gene. The CDR3 totals 18 residues. CDR3 nucleotide sequence: TGTGCCAGCAGCTCCACTTCACACAGGGGGCGCAGCACCGGGGAGCTGTTTTTT. It yields the protein CASSSTSHRGRSTGELFF.

The chain is built from TRBV7-2 and TRBJ1-2; D is ambiguous. V lost 2 bases and J 5 bases, leaving 9 bases between the germline ends. CDR3 length: 13 amino acids. Germline V gives CDR1 SGHTA, CDR2 FQGNSA. The CDR3 loop reads CASSLLLSYGYTF. In DNA form, the CDR3 reads TGTGCCAGCAGCTTACTCCTCTCGTATGGCTACACCTTC.

The rearrangement uses TRBV19 and TRBJ2-1; 12 positions agree with TRBD2. Germline CDR1 reads LNHDA; CDR2 reads SQIVND (reference sequence). J lost 9 bases, V lost 2 bases, and 8 bases had no gene match. The CDR3 covers 16 residues. CDR3 in amino acids: CASSITPSGRAFEQFF. The CDR3 region has the DNA TGTGCCAGTAGTATAACCCCTAGCGGGAGGGCATTTGAGCAGTTCTTC.

The chain is built from TRBV19 and TRBJ2-5; 7 bases map to TRBD2. The CDR3 extends over 14 amino acids. Germline CDR1 reads LNHDA; CDR2 reads SQIVND (reference sequence). The V and J ends lost 3 bases and 1 base, in that order; junction bases with no gene match: 2. Here the CDR3 reads CASSMGGVQETQYF. The CDR3 region has the DNA TGTGCCAGTAGTATGGGAGGGGTCCAAGAGACCCAGTACTTC.